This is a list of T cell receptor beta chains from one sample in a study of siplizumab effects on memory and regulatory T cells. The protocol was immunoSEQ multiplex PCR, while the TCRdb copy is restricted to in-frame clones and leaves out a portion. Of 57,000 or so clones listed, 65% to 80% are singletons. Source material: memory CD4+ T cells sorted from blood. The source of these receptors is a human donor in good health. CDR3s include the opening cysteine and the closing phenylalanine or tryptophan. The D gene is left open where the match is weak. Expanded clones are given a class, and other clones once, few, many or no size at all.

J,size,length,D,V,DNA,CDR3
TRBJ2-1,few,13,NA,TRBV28,TGTGCCAGCCAAGAGGGGCGCGTTAATGAGCAGTTCTTC,CASQEGRVNEQFF
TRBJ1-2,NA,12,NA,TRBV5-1,TGCGCCAGCAGCTTGCCTCCCTATGGCTACACCTTC,CASSLPPYGYTF
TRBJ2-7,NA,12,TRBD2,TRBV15,TGTGCCACCAGCAGATTAGCGGGCGAGCAGTACTTC,CATSRLAGEQYF
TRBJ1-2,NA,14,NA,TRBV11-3,TGTGCCAGCAGCTTAGATCCCCAGGGTGGCGGCTACACCTTC,CASSLDPQGGGYTF
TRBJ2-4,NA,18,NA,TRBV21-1,TGTGCCAGCAGCAGGACTTTAGCGCTACAGCAAAGAAAAAACATTCAGTACTTC,CASSRTLALQQRKNIQYF
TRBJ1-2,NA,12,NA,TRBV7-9,TGTGCCAGCAGCCCCAATTCGGCTGGCTACACCTTC,CASSPNSAGYTF
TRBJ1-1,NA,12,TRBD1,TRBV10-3,TGTGCCATCAAGGACACAGGGGCTGAAGCTTTCTTT,CAIKDTGAEAFF
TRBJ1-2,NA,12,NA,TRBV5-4,TGTGCCAGCAGCCTACAGGGTTATGGCTACACCTTC,CASSLQGYGYTF
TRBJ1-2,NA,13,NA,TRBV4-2,TGTGCCAGCAGCCGGATGGACAGCTATGGCTACACCTTC,CASSRMDSYGYTF
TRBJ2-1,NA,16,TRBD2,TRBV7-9,TGTGCCAGCAGCCCCCAGGGAGCGGGGACCTACAATGAGCAGTTCTTC,CASSPQGAGTYNEQFF
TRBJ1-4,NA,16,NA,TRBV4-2,TGTGCCAGCAGCCAAGACCCCCTGACAACTAATGAAAAACTGTTTTTT,CASSQDPLTTNEKLFF
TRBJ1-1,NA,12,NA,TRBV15,TGTGCCACCAGCAGGAGGGACACTGAAGCTTTCTTT,CATSRRDTEAFF
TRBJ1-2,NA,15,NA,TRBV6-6,TGTGCCAGCAGTCTCTCCGGGACGGGAGACTATGGCTACACCTTC,CASSLSGTGDYGYTF
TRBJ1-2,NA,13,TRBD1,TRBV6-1,TGTGCCAGCACACCGGGACAGGGGGCGCCGGACACCTTC,CASTPGQGAPDTF
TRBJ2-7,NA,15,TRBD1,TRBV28,TGTGCCAGCAGTCCACCCGGGACAGGGGTCTACGAGCAGTACTTC,CASSPPGTGVYEQYF